Each of the 5 T cell receptor beta chains below was sequenced from the same sample in a study of siplizumab effects on memory and regulatory T cells. The table came from immunoSEQ multiplex PCR; TCRdb's copy has only in-frame clones and leaves some out. Of tens of thousands of clones listed, about 90% are singletons. Input material: naive CD8+ T cells sorted from blood. All receptors come from a human donor in good health.

This chain uses TRBV5-1 with TRBJ2-7, with TRBD1 as a possible D gene (5 bases). From germline, CDR1 is SGHRS and CDR2 YFSETQ. The germline V and J ends were trimmed by 0 bases and 1 base, with 20 bases remaining between them. The CDR3 extends over 18 amino acids. The CDR3 loop reads CASSLAGTLTDSSYEQYF. The CDR3 nucleotides read TGCGCCAGCAGCTTGGCCGGCACCCTGACAGACAGTTCCTACGAGCAGTACTTC.

The chain recombines TRBV7-9 with TRBJ2-2; 8 nucleotides line up with TRBD1. The CDR3 contains 17 residues. The V and J ends lost 5 bases and 8 bases, in that order; junction bases with no gene match: 16. Germline values: CDR1 SEHNR, CDR2 FQNEAQ (reference sequence). CDR3 DNA sequence: TGTGCCAGCAGCGCGGACAGGGCGTCTTTTTCACTTGGGGAGCTGTTTTTT. Translated, it gives CASSADRASFSLGELFF.

The chain has TRBV29-1 and TRBJ2-1; D is unresolved. This CDR3 region has 14 residues. The germline CDR1 and CDR2 sequences are SQVTM and ANQGSEA. The V end was cut by 1 base, the J end by 2 bases, with 9 bases between. CDR3 nucleotide sequence: TGCAGCGTTGAAGTCCGGCTAACCTACAATGAGCAGTTCTTC. It codes for CSVEVRLTYNEQFF.

The chain has TRBV6-5 and TRBJ2-5; 7 bases agree with TRBD1. This CDR3 is 12 amino acids long. V shed 4 bases, J shed 8 bases, and the junction held 4 bases outside the gene matches. Germline V CDR1 and CDR2: MNHEY, SVGAGI. DNA for the CDR3: TGTGCCAGCAGTTTGGGACAGCACACCCAGTACTTC. Residues: CASSLGQHTQYF.

J is TRBJ2-7 and V is TRBV30; unclear D gene. V lost 2 bases and J lost 6, with 11 bases in between. The CDR3 is 12 amino acids. Germline CDR1 is GTSNPN and CDR2 is SVGIG (reference sequence). The CDR3, as DNA: TGTGCCTGGAGTTTAGACTCCCTCGAGCAGTACTTC. Protein: CAWSLDSLEQYF.